This TCR beta chain is from a study of patients and donors after allogeneic stem cell transplantation (dated by TCRdb to the early 2020s). This clonotype was seen more than once but under ten times. Which antigen it targets is not known. No quality values exist for individual bases; no much larger clone is one base distant. V loses 4 bases, J loses 4 bases, and the germline ends lie 12 bases apart. Taken from cysteine to phenylalanine, the CDR3 has 14 residues. Of all the DNA, just the CDR3 is kept, 42 bases in frame from base 1. The germline V gene encodes CDR1 KGHDR and CDR2 SFDVKD. Library preparation was by RT-PCR. The run used a NextSeq 550. TCRdb ran its own pipeline on the public reads, namely fastp trimming at Q25 and MiXCR clone calling, and kept in-frame beta chains. When rows share a CDR3 protein, they turn into one entry using the most common DNA and genes. The sample profile shows more than 850,000 distinct CDR3 sequences; about a sixth of them were found once. Clones ranked in the top ten supply 6% of the sample.

This TCR was recovered from a human donor who was either an allogeneic HSCT recipient or a stem cell or donor lymphocyte infusion donor (not recorded which). It is not recorded whose cells these are; they may come from a transplant donor. Here the chain combines TRBV24-1 and TRBJ2-5; the D segment could be TRBD2, given 5 matching bases. The sample taken for sequencing was blood, either unsorted or a sorted T cell fraction (not recorded which). In nucleotides, the sequence is TGTGCCACCAGTGAGCGGGCCGGAAGAGAGACCCAGTACTTC. Translated, it gives CATSERAGRETQYF.